What follows is one TCR beta chain and its context. No antigen is known for it. The entry originates in a study of T-cell reconstitution after alpha-beta-depleted transplantation in children. The authors prepared the TCRbeta library with unique molecular identifiers. MiXCR was run by TCRdb on the PCR reads, yielding one entry per CDR3 protein. Of about 900,000 distinct CDR3 sequences detected, around 30% appear once; the ten largest clones hold 28%. V shed 2 bases and J shed 3 bases, with 13 bases lying between them. This CDR3 comprises 15 residues. Germline V CDR1 and CDR2: MDHEN, SYDVKM. Study-level results: About two months after transplant, alpha-beta T cells reportedly came from several hundred expanded graft clones. T cells produced anew were the main source of T-cell counts and diversity one year after transplant. Certain patients had high TCRbeta diversity at day 60, and it came from recipient T cells and thymic progenitors that survived.

Sequences were derived from PBMCs, mostly from graft donor cells, sampled 360 days after TCRalphabeta/CD19-depleted stem cell transplant. The chain couples TRBV28 to TRBJ1-1; no clear D gene. This TCR derives from a boy under two years old who had a stem cell transplant for SCID, so the T cells may come from the graft donor. The CDR3: CASSLRRVRDTEAFF. Here the CDR3 DNA reads TGTGCCAGCAGTTTAAGACGAGTACGGGACACTGAAGCTTTCTTT. Based on the CDR3 plus reference TRBV28 and TRBJ1-1, the full variable domain is DVKVTQSSRYLVKRTGEKVFLECVQDMDHENMFWYRQDPGLGLRLIYFSYDVKMKEKGDIPEGYSVSREKKERFSLILESASTNQTSMYLCASSLRRVRDTEAFFGQGTRLTVV.